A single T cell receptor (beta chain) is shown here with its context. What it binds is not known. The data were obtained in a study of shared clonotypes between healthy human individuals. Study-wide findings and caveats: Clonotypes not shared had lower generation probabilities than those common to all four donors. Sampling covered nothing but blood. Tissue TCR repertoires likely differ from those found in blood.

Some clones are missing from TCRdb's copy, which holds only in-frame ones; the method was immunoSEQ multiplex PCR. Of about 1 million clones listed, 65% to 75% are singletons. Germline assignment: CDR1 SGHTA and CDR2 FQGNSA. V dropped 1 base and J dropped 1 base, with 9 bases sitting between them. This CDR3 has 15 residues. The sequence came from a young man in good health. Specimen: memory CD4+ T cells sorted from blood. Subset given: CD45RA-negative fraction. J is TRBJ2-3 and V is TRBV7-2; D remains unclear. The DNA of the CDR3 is TGTGCCAGCAGCTTAGAGGCCTGGGGCACAGATACGCAGTATTTT. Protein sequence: CASSLEAWGTDTQYF.